A selection of T cell receptor beta chains follows, all from one sample in a study of blood T cells in healthy people across ages. TCRdb reanalysed the 5' RACE reads using MiXCR and keeps one entry per CDR3 protein. Of over 950,000 distinct CDR3 sequences listed, 45% to 60% are singletons. The specimen sequenced was blood. Receptor source: a woman aged 55-70 years in good health. Both conserved end residues are part of each CDR3. Each record gives: clone size, D gene, J gene, V gene, CDR3 DNA, CDR3 protein. A D gene is named only where the DNA matches it firmly. Clone size is stated in some rows and not others, as once, few, many or a class when expanded.

>.|TRBD2|TRBJ2-7|TRBV7-9
TGTGCCAGCATAGCGAGGACTAGCGGGATGGGGGAGCAGTACTTC
CASIARTSGMGEQYF
>.|.|TRBJ2-5|TRBV18
TGTGCCAGCTCACCACCAGGAGGATCTCAAGAGACCCAGTACTTC
CASSPPGGSQETQYF
>.|.|TRBJ2-3|TRBV6-2/TRBV6-3
TGTGCCAGCAGCGTTAATTGGAGTCCAGATACGCAGTATTTT
CASSVNWSPDTQYF
>few|.|TRBJ2-1|TRBV12-3/TRBV12-4
TGTGCCAGCAGTTTAGTGTCCGGGTCCCAGTTCTTC
CASSLVSGSQFF
>.|TRBD2|TRBJ2-3|TRBV3-1
TGTGCCAGCAGCGCCGCGCTAGCGGGAGTGACGCAGTATTTT
CASSAALAGVTQYF
>.|TRBD2|TRBJ2-7|TRBV18
TGTGCCAGCTCACGGTTAGCGGGAGGGCCCTCCTACGAGCAGTACTTC
CASSRLAGGPSYEQYF
>.|TRBD2|TRBJ2-7|TRBV28
TGTGCCAGCAGTTCGGGGGGGGAAGACGAGCAGTACTTC
CASSSGGEDEQYF
>few|.|TRBJ2-5|TRBV20-1
TGCAGTGTTCATTGGTTCCAAGAGACCCAGTACTTC
CSVHWFQETQYF
>few|TRBD1|TRBJ2-7|TRBV7-9
TGTGCCAGCAACCCAGGGGGATCCTACGAGCAGTACTTC
CASNPGGSYEQYF
>many|.|TRBJ2-7|TRBV29-1
TGCAGCGTAACTACAGGAAGGTCCGAGCAGTACTTC
CSVTTGRSEQYF
>.|.|TRBJ2-7|TRBV6-5
TGTGCCAGCAGGTTCAGCTCCTACGAGCAGTACTTC
CASRFSSYEQYF
>.|.|TRBJ2-2|TRBV29-1
TGCAGCGTTGAAGATCAAACTAAGGGTCCCGGGGAGCTGTTTTTT
CSVEDQTKGPGELFF
>.|.|TRBJ2-1|TRBV6-5
TGTGCCAGCAGTAACGGAAACAATGAGCAGTTCTTC
CASSNGNNEQFF
>.|.|TRBJ2-3|TRBV21-1
TGTGCCAGCAGCCTCACCCCGAGTAGCGGGAGGGCGGGAGATACGCAGTATTTT
CASSLTPSSGRAGDTQYF
>.|.|TRBJ2-3|TRBV6-2/TRBV6-3
TGTGCCAGCAATAAAATCACAGATACGCAGTATTTT
CASNKITDTQYF
>.|.|TRBJ2-5|TRBV28
TGTGCCAGCAGATTCGAGAGGGACCAAGAGACCCAGTACTTC
CASRFERDQETQYF
>once|.|TRBJ2-7|TRBV18
TGTGCCAGCTCACCACGGTCGAAAAACAATGAGCAGTACTTC
CASSPRSKNNEQYF
>.|TRBD1|TRBJ1-2|TRBV28
TGTGCCAGCAGACAGGGACAGGGAAAATATGGCTACACCTTC
CASRQGQGKYGYTF
>few|.|TRBJ2-1|TRBV20-1
TGCAGTGCTAGCGGGGGGCGTACCTACAATGAGCAGTTCTTC
CSASGGRTYNEQFF
>.|.|TRBJ2-1|TRBV12-3/TRBV12-4
TGTGCCAGCAGCCGGACTCTCCTTTCCTCCAATGAGCAGTTCTTC
CASSRTLLSSNEQFF
>few|TRBD1|TRBJ2-5|TRBV7-2
TGTGCCAGCAGCTTAGGTGTTTCAGGGGGCTTGGAGACCCAGTACTTC
CASSLGVSGGLETQYF
>few|TRBD1|TRBJ2-7|TRBV5-1
TGCGCCAGCAGCTTGGGCAGGGGGAGATACGAGCAGTACTTC
CASSLGRGRYEQYF
>.|TRBD2|TRBJ2-7|TRBV7-2
TGTGCCAGCAGCTGGGGTAGCGGGAGGCTTCCCTACGAGCAGTACTTC
CASSWGSGRLPYEQYF
>.|.|TRBJ1-2|TRBV11-2
TGTGCCAGCAGCCCACGACAGGCTTATGGCTGCACCTTC
CASSPRQAYGCTF
>.|TRBD2|TRBJ2-5|TRBV5-1
TGCGCCAGCAGCTTGTCTAGCGGACCGCAAGAGACCCAGTACTTC
CASSLSSGPQETQYF
>.|TRBD2|TRBJ2-1|TRBV4-2
TGTGCCAGCAGCCAATCACTAGCGGGAGGGCCCCATGAGCAGTTCTTC
CASSQSLAGGPHEQFF
>.|TRBD2|TRBJ2-7|TRBV3-1
TGTGCCAGCAGCTCACGGGCACTAGCGCCGCCCACGCAGTACTTC
CASSSRALAPPTQYF
>.|.|TRBJ2-5|TRBV20-1
TGCAGTGCTACGATCGATCAAGAGACCCAGTACTTC
CSATIDQETQYF
>.|TRBD2|TRBJ2-7|TRBV3-1
TGTGCCAGCACCCGTGGGCGGGAGCTCTACGAGCAGTACTTC
CASTRGRELYEQYF
>.|.|TRBJ1-2|TRBV6-5
TGTGCCAGCAGCGAGAGCTTTAACTATGGCTACACCTTC
CASSESFNYGYTF
>.|.|TRBJ1-1|TRBV12-3/TRBV12-4
TGTGCCAGCGGAATACAGGGACGGTCTACTGAAGCTTTCTTT
CASGIQGRSTEAFF
>.|.|TRBJ1-4|TRBV6-1
TGTGCCAGCAGGGCGGCAACCTCTAATGAAAAACTGTTTTTT
CASRAATSNEKLFF
>.|.|TRBJ1-4|TRBV14
TGTGCCAGCAGCCGTGGTTATAATGAAAAACTGTTTTTT
CASSRGYNEKLFF
>few|TRBD2|TRBJ2-7|TRBV28
TGTGCCAGCAGTTTGATGACTAGCGGTTTGGAAGGGATTGGGGAGCAGTACTTC
CASSLMTSGLEGIGEQYF
>.|.|TRBJ2-7|TRBV18
TGTGCCAGCCCACCGGGGGGACAAAGGGACGAGCAGTACTTC
CASPPGGQRDEQYF
>.|.|TRBJ2-5|TRBV5-1
TGCGCCAGCAGGTCACAGGCGAGCGAAGGGTCCCAGTACTTC
CASRSQASEGSQYF
>few|TRBD1|TRBJ2-7|TRBV12-3/TRBV12-4
TGTGCCAGCAGTTACGCCAAGGACAGGGGAGGGTACGAGCAGTACTTC
CASSYAKDRGGYEQYF
>.|.|TRBJ2-3|TRBV2
TGTGCCAGCAGTTTCAACAGGGGAGGTATAGTAGATACGCAGTATTTT
CASSFNRGGIVDTQYF
>.|.|TRBJ2-5|TRBV5-1
TGCGCCAGCAGCTTGGCCCTTTTGGCGAGTACGCAAGAGACCCAGTACTTC
CASSLALLASTQETQYF
>.|TRBD1|TRBJ2-6|TRBV28
TGTGCCAGCAGTCAGACAGGGCCTAAACTCTGGGCCAACGTCCTGACTTTC
CASSQTGPKLWANVLTF
>.|.|TRBJ2-5|TRBV2
TGTGCCAGCGGCCTTGGCGCAAAGACCCAGTACTTC
CASGLGAKTQYF